The 18 T cell receptor beta chains given below trace back to one sample, sequenced in a study of blood T cell repertoires in COVID-19. TCRdb's copy holds only in-frame clones and misses some; the assay was immunoSEQ multiplex PCR. The sample records 130,000 to 150,000 clones, around four fifths being singletons. Sequencing input: peripheral blood. The source is a woman between 40 and 50 years old with active or convalescent COVID-19.

The chain links TRBV27 to TRBJ2-7, with D possibly TRBD2 on 6 matching bases. The V gene's germline CDR1 is MNHEY and CDR2 SMNVEV (reference sequence). Deletions cut 2 bases from V and 4 bases from J, with 15 bases between. This CDR3 contains 15 residues. CDR3 DNA: TGTGCCAGCAGTTTACGGGGGTTACCCGGATACGAGCAGTACTTC. This codes for CASSLRGLPGYEQYF.

The CDR3 sequence is CASSPGGIAKNIQYF. Written as DNA, the CDR3 is TGTGCCAGCAGTCCCGGGGGGATAGCCAAAAACATTCAGTACTTC. The V call is TRBV27, the J call TRBJ2-4; 7 nucleotides align to TRBD2. The CDR3 loop spans 15 amino acids. Trimming removed 5 bases from V and 0 bases from J; junction bases left unmatched: 4. CDR1 and CDR2 from the germline V gene are MNHEY and SMNVEV (reference sequence).

The rearrangement uses TRBV28 and TRBJ1-6; 10 bases fit TRBD1. In germline, CDR1 is MDHEN, CDR2 SYDVKM. The CDR3 has 15 amino acids. The junction had 5 bases not matched to a gene; V was cut back by 4 bases and J by 8 bases. The CDR3 sequence: CASSSTGGEYSPLHF. The CDR3 DNA follows: TGTGCCAGCAGTTCGACAGGGGGCGAATATTCACCCCTCCACTTT.

The chain recombines TRBV3-1 (or the pseudogene TRBV3-2) with TRBJ2-2; 8 bases are shared with TRBD2. The trim removed 4 bases at V and 0 bases at J, leaving 4 bases unmatched. Germline V gene sequence: CDR1 LGHDT, CDR2 YNNKEL (reference sequence). CDR3 length equals 16 residues. The CDR3 reads CASSLGLASNTGELFF. The CDR3 bases are TGTGCCAGCAGCCTCGGACTAGCCTCGAACACCGGGGAGCTGTTTTTT.

This clone has a single count. The V call is TRBV5-1, the J call TRBJ1-1; 8 bases are a match to TRBD1. Per the germline V gene, CDR1 is SGHRS and CDR2 is YFSETQ. CDR3 length: 13 amino acids. V lost 8 bases and J lost 4; bases outside the gene matches: 7. CDR3 sequence reads: CASTGDRGTEAFF. CDR3 nucleotides: TGCGCCAGTACCGGAGACAGGGGCACTGAAGCTTTCTTT.

CDR3 nucleotides: TGTGCCACCAGCAGAGATCGAGGTCCCAATGAAAAACTGTTTTTT. It encodes CATSRDRGPNEKLFF. V is TRBV15 and J is TRBJ1-4, with D uncertain. There are 15 residues in the CDR3. The germline gives CDR1 LNHNV, CDR2 YYDKDF (reference sequence). The V and J ends lost 0 bases and 5 bases respectively, with 10 bases between them. Filled out from reference TRBV15 and TRBJ1-4, the complete variable domain reads DAMVIQNPRYQVTQFGKPVTLSCSQTLNHNVMYWYQQKSSQAPKLLFHYYDKDFNNEADTPDNFQSRRPNTSFCFLDIRSPGLGDTAMYLCATSRDRGPNEKLFFGSGTQLSVL.

The chain employs TRBV4-1 and TRBJ1-2; 8 nucleotides match TRBD1. With 4 bases clipped from V and 6 bases from J, the junction kept 4 bases outside the gene matches. The CDR3 spans 13 residues. CDR1 MGHRA and CDR2 YSYEKL come from the germline V gene. CDR3 amino acids: CASSRTGTDGYTF. As DNA, the CDR3 is TGCGCCAGCAGCCGGACAGGGACGGATGGCTACACCTTC.

This clone was counted between two and nine times. This chain joins TRBV11-2 and TRBJ2-2; TRBD1 aligns across 8 bases. This CDR3 comprises 15 residues. Germline loops: CDR1 SGHAT, CDR2 FQNNGV. Germline trimming cut 5 bases from V and 6 bases from J; bases unmatched to any gene: 8. The CDR3 region is CASSPRQGIAGELFF. DNA for the CDR3: TGTGCCAGCAGCCCCAGACAGGGGATAGCCGGGGAGCTGTTTTTT.

Turning to this clone: The limits of the CDR3 on the DNA are not certain, so only TCRdb's listed CDR3 is given. The CDR3 reads CATSSKPMDFRGNQPQHF. The rearrangement uses TRBV15 and TRBJ1-5. The CDR3 adds up to 18 amino acids, both ends counted. CDR1 is LNHNV, CDR2 YYDKDF, per germline (reference sequence).

V and J are TRBV18 and TRBJ1-5; D might be TRBD1 (6 bases). The germline gives CDR1 KGHSH, CDR2 LQKENI. V was trimmed by 6 bases and J by 4 bases, leaving 13 bases between them. The CDR3 length is 14 residues. The CDR3 DNA reads TGTGCCAGCTCGCCAAACAGGGCTAATCAGCCCCAGCATTTT. Its translation is CASSPNRANQPQHF.

The genes are TRBV7-8 and TRBJ2-7, with D possibly matching TRBD1 (5 bases). This CDR3 comprises 16 residues. The germline V gene encodes CDR1 SGHVS and CDR2 FQNEAQ. V dropped 2 bases and J dropped 5 bases, with 19 bases sitting between them. CDR3 DNA: TGTGCCAGCAGCTTACGGCAGGGAATAAGAGCGAACGAGCAGTACTTC. Translated: CASSLRQGIRANEQYF.

The J gene is TRBJ1-1, the V gene TRBV5-4; the D gene is possibly TRBD1 (6 bases). Germline CDR1 and CDR2: SGHNT and YYREEE (reference sequence). The CDR3 is made up of 17 amino acids. Trimming took 2 bases from V and 0 from J, leaving 17 bases between them. In DNA, the CDR3 is TGTGCCAGCAGCTTTCAACAGGGTTATTACATGAACACTGAAGCTTTCTTT. Residues: CASSFQQGYYMNTEAFF.

The chain combines TRBV9 with TRBJ1-4; 8 positions agree with TRBD1. Germline loops: CDR1 SGDLS, CDR2 YYNGEE. The CDR3 has 16 amino acids. The V segment lost 4 bases and the J segment 8 bases; nucleotides outside the gene matches: 13. The CDR3 bases are TGTGCCAGCAGCTCCCCAAGGGACAGGATAGAAGAAAAACTGTTTTTT. Translating gives CASSSPRDRIEEKLFF.

The chain is built from TRBV6-1 and TRBJ1-5; D ambiguous. The CDR3 extends over 14 amino acids. V dropped 3 bases and J dropped 9 bases, with 15 bases sitting between them. Germline assignment: CDR1 MNHNS and CDR2 SASEGT. CDR3 sequence reads: CASSDWADPRPQHF. In nucleotides, the CDR3 is TGTGCCAGCAGTGATTGGGCAGACCCACGGCCCCAGCATTTT.

The chain recombines TRBV6-5 with TRBJ1-2; possibly TRBD1 for D (5 bases). The germline V and J ends were trimmed by 2 bases and 4 bases, with 17 bases remaining between them. CDR1 is MNHEY, CDR2 SVGAGI, per germline. The CDR3 is 16 residues long. The CDR3 DNA reads TGTGCCAGCAGTTACGAGGCTAGGGGTTTGGGCTATGGCTACACCTTC. This sequence encodes CASSYEARGLGYGYTF.

V usage is TRBV19 and J usage is TRBJ1-5, with D maybe TRBD1 (6 bases). The V end was cut by 5 bases, the J end by 0 bases, with 23 bases between. Germline CDR1 and CDR2: LNHDA and SQIVND (reference sequence). There are 19 residues in the CDR3. As DNA, the CDR3 is TGTGCCAGTAGTGCCCGGGACAACGCACCCTATTATAGCAATCAGCCCCAGCATTTT. It is translated as CASSARDNAPYYSNQPQHF.

This clone appeared a few times. The V call is TRBV25-1, the J call TRBJ1-5; 7 bases are shared with TRBD1. CDR1 is MGHDK and CDR2 is SYGVNS in the germline V gene. The J segment lost 6 bases and the V segment lost 4 bases, leaving 3 bases of the junction unmatched. There are 13 residues in the CDR3. CDR3 in amino acids: CASSAGGGQPQHF. Here the CDR3 DNA reads TGTGCCAGCAGTGCAGGGGGTGGTCAGCCCCAGCATTTT.

The chain links TRBV27 to TRBJ2-7; 10 nucleotides match TRBD2. The germline gives CDR1 MNHEY, CDR2 SMNVEV (reference sequence). V was clipped by 3 bases and J by 4 bases; unmatched bases: 6. This CDR3 has 15 residues. The CDR3 sequence is CASSFASGSWYEQYF. CDR3 bases: TGTGCCAGCAGTTTCGCTAGCGGGAGTTGGTACGAGCAGTACTTC.